This TCR beta chain was sequenced for a study of shared T cell receptors in the human thymus. The assay was immunoSEQ multiplex PCR, and TCRdb's table has in-frame clones only and misses some. The sample holds almost 550,000 clones, roughly 74% seen once. This CDR3 comprises 18 residues. Germline CDR1 reads MDHEN; CDR2 reads SYDVKM. V was trimmed by 5 bases and J by 0 bases, leaving 21 bases between them. These same data were also listed under a study on human thymus T cells.

The chain is built from TRBV28 and TRBJ2-3; no firm D call. This receptor was identified in a boy younger than two with a congenital heart defect. The sequenced sample was thymocytes. CDR3 sequence: CASSQTLAAYSSTDTQYF. CDR3 sequence (DNA): TGTGCCAGCAGTCAAACGCTGGCGGCATACTCTAGCACAGATACGCAGTATTTT.